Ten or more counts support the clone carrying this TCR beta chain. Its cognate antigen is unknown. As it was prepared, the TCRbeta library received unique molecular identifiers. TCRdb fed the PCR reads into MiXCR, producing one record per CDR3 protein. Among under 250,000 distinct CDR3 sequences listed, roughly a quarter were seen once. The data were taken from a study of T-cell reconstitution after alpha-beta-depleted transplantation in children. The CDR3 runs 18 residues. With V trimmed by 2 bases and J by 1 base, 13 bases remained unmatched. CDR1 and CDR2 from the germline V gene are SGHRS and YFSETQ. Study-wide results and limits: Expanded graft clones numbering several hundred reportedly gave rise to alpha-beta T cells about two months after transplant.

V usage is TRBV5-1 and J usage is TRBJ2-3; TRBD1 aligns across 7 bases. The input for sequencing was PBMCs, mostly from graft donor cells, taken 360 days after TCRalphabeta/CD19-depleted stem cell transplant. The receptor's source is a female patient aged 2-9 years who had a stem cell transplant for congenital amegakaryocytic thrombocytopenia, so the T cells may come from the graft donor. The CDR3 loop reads CASSLRGGPQLGTDTQYF. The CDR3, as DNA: TGCGCCAGCAGCTTACGAGGGGGCCCCCAGCTGGGCACAGATACGCAGTATTTT.